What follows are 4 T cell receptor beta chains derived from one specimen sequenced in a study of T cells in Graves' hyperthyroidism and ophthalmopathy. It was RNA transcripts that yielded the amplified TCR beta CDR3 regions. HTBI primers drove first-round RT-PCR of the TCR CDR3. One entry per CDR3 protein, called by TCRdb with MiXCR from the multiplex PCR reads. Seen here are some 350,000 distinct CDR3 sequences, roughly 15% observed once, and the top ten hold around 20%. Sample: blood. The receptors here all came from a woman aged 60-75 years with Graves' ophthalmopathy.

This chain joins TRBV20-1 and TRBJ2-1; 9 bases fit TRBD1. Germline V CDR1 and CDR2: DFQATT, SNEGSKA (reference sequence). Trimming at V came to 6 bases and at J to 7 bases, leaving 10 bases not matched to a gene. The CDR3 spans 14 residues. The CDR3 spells CSATGQGLWNEQFF. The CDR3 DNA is TGCAGTGCCACGGGACAGGGCCTCTGGAATGAGCAGTTCTTC.

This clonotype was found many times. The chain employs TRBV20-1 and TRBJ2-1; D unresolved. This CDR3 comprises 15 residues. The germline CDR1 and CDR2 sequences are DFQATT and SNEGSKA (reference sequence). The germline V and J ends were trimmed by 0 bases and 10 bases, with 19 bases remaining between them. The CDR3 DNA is TGCAGTGCTAGAGATCGAGCTAGGGCCCTCAACGAGCAGTTCTTC. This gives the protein CSARDRARALNEQFF.

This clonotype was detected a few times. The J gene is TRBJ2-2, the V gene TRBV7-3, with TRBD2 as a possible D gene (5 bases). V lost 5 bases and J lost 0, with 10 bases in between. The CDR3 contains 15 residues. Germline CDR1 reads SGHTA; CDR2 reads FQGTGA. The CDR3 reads CASSPSGANTGELFF. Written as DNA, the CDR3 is TGTGCCAGCAGCCCCAGCGGAGCGAACACCGGGGAGCTGTTTTTT.

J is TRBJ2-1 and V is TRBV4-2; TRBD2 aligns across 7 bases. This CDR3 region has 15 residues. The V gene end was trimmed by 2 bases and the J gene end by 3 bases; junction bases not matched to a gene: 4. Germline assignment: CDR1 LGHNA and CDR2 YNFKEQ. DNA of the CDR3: TGTGCCAGCAGCCAAAGGGAGGGCCGCTACAATGAGCAGTTCTTC. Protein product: CASSQREGRYNEQFF.